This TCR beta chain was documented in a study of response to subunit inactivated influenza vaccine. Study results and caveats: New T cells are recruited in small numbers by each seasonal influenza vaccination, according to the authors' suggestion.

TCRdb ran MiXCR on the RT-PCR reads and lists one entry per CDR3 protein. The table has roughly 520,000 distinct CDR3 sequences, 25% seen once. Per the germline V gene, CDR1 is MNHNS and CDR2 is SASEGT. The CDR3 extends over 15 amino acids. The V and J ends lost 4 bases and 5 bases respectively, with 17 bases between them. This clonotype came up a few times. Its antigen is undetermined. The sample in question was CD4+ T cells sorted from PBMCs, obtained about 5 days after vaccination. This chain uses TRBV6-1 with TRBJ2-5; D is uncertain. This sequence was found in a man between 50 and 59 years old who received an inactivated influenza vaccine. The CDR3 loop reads CASSGHLIRIETQYF. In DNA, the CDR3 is TGTGCCAGCAGTGGACACTTAATCCGAATCGAGACCCAGTACTTC.